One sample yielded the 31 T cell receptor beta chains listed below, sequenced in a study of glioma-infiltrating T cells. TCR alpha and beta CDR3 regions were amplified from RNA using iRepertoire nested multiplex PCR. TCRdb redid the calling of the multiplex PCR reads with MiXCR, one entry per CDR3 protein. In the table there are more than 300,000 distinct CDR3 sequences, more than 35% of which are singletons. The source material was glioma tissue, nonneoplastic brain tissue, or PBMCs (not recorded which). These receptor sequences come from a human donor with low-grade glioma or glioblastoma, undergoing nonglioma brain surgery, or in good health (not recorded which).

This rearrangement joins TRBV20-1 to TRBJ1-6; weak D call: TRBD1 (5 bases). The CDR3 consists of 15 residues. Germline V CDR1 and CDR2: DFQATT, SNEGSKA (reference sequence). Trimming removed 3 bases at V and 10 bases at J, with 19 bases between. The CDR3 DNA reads TGCAGTGCTAGTTTCGTAAGGGGCCGCGGCTCACCCCTCCACTTT. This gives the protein CSASFVRGRGSPLHF.

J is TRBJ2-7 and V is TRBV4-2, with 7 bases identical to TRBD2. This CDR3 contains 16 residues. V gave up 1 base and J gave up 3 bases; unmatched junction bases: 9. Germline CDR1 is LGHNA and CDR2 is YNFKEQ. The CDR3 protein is CASSQGGERENYEQYF. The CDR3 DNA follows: TGTGCCAGCAGCCAAGGTGGGGAGCGGGAAAACTACGAGCAGTACTTC.

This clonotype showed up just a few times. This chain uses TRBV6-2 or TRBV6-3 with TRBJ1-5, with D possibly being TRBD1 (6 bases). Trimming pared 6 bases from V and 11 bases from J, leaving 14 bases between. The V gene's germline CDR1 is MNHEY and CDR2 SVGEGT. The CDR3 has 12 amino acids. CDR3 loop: CASSTRGQTQHF. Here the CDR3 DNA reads TGTGCCAGCAGCACGCGGGGGCAGACCCAGCATTTT.

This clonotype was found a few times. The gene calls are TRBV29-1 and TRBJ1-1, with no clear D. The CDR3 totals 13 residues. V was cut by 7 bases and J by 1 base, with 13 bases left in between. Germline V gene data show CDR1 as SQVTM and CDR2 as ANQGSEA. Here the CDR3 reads CSAHQDQNTEAFF. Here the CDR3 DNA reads TGCAGCGCCCATCAAGACCAGAACACTGAAGCTTTCTTT.

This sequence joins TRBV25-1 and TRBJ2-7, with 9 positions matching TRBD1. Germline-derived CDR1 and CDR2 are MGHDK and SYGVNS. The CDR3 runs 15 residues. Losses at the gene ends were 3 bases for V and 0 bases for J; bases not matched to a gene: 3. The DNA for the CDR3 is TGTGCCAGCAGTGAGCGACAGGGGGTCTCCTACGAGCAGTACTTC. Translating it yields CASSERQGVSYEQYF.

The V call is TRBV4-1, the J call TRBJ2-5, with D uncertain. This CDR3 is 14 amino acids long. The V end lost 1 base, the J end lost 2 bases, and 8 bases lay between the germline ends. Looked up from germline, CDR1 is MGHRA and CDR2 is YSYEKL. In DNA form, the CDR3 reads TGCGCCAGCAGCCAAGTGGAAGTACAAGAGACCCAGTACTTC. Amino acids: CASSQVEVQETQYF.

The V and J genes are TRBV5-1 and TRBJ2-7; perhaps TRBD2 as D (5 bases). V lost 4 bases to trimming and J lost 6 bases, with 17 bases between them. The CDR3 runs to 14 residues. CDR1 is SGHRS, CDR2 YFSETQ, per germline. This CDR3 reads CASSPGLRVGEQYF. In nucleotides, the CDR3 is TGCGCCAGCAGCCCGGGATTGCGCGTGGGCGAGCAGTACTTC.

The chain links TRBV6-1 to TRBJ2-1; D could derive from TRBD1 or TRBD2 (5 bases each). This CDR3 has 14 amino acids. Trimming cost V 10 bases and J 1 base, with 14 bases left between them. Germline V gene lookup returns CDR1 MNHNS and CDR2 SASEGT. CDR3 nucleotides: TGTGCCATCAGACCGGGACGGTCCTACAATGAGCAGTTCTTC. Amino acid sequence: CAIRPGRSYNEQFF.

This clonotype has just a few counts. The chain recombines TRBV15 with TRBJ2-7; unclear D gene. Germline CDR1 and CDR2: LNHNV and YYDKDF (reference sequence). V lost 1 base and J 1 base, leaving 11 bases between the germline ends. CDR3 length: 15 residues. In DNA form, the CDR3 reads TGTGCCACCAGCAGAGGGAAGGCCTCGTCCTACGAGCAGTACTTC. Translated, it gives CATSRGKASSYEQYF.

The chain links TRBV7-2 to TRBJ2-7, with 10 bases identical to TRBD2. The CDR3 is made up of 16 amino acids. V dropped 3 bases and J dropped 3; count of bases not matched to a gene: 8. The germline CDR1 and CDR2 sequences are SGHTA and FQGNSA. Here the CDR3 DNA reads TGTGCCAGCAGCTTCAGCGGGGGACTAGCGTTCTACGAGCAGTACTTC. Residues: CASSFSGGLAFYEQYF.

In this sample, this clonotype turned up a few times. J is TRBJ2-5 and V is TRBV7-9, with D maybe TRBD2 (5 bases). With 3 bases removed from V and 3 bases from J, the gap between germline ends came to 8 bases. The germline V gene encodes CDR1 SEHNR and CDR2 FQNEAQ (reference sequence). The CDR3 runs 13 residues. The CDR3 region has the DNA TGTGCCAGCAGCTTGGAAGCGGAAGAGACCCAGTACTTC. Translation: CASSLEAEETQYF.

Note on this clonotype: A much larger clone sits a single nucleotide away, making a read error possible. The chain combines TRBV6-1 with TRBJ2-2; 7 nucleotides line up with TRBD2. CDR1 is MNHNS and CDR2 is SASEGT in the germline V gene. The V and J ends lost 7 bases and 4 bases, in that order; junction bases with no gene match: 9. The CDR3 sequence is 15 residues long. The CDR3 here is CASKQAGKVTGELFF. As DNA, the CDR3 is TGTGCCAGCAAACAAGCGGGAAAGGTCACCGGGGAGCTGTTTTTT.

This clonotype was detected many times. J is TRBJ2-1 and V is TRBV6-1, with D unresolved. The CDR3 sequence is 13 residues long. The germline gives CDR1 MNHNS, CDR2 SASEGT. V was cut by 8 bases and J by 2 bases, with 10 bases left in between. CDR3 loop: CASDLSTYNEQFF. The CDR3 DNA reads TGTGCCAGCGATTTATCAACCTACAATGAGCAGTTCTTC.

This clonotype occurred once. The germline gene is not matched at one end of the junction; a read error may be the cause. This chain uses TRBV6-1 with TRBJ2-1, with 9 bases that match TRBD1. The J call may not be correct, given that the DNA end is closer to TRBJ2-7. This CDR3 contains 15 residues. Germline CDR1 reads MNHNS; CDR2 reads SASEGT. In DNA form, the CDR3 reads TGTGCCATCAGTGACAACAGGGGGCCCACCTACGAGCAGTACTTC. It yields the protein CAISDNRGPTYEQYF.

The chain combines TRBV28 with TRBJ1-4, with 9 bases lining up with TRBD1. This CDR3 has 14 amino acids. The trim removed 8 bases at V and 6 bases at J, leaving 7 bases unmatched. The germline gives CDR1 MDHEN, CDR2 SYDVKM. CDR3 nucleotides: TGTGCCAGCCTCTCGGGACAGGGACATGAAAAACTGTTTTTT. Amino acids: CASLSGQGHEKLFF.

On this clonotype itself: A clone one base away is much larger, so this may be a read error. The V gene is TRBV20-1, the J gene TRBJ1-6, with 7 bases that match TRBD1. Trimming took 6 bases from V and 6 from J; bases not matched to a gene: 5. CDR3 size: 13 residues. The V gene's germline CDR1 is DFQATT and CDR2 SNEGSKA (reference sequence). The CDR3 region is CSAGQIRNSPLHF. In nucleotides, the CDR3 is TGCAGTGCGGGACAGATACGTAATTCACCCCTCCACTTT.

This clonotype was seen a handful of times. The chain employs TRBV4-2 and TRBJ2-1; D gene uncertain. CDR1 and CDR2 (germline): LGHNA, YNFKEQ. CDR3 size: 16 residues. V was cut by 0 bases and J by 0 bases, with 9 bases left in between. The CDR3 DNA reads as TGTGCCAGCAGCCAAGAACGGCTGAGCTCCTACAATGAGCAGTTCTTC. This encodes CASSQERLSSYNEQFF.

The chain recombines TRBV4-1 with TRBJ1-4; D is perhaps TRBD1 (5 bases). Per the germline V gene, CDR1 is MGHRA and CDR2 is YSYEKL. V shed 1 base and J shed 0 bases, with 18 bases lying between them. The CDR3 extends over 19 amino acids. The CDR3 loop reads CASSQGWGLSYATNEKLFF. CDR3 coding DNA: TGCGCCAGCAGCCAAGGGTGGGGACTGAGCTATGCAACTAATGAAAAACTGTTTTTT.

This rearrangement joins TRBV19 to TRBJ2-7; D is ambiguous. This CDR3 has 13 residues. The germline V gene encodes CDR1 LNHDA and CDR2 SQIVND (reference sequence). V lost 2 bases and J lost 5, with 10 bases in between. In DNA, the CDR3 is TGTGCCAGTAGTATAAACCCAGGAGACGAGCAGTACTTC. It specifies CASSINPGDEQYF.

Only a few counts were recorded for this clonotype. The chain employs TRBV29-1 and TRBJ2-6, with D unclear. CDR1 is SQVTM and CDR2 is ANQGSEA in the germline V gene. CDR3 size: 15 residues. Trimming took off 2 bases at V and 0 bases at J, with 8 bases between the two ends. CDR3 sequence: CSVENPNSGANVLTF. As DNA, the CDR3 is TGCAGCGTTGAAAATCCGAACTCTGGGGCCAACGTCCTGACTTTC.

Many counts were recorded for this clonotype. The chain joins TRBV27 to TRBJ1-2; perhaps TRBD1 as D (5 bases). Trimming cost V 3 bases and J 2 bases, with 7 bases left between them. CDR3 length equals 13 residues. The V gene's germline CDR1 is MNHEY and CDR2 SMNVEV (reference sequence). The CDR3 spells CASSFQGNYGYTF. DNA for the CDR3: TGTGCCAGCAGTTTTCAGGGAAACTATGGCTACACCTTC.

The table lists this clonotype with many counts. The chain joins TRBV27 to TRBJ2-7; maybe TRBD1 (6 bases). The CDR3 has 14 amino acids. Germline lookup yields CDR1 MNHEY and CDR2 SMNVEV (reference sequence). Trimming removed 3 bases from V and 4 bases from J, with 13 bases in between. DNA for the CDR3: TGTGCCAGCAGTTTCTTAGACAGGACTTACGAGCAGTACTTC. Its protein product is CASSFLDRTYEQYF.

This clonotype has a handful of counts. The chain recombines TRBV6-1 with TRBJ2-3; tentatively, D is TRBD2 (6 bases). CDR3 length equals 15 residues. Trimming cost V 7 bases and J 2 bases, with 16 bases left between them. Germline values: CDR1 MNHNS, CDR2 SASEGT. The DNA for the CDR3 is TGTGCCAGCATCCCTTGGGGGGACGACACAGATACGCAGTATTTT. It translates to CASIPWGDDTDTQYF.

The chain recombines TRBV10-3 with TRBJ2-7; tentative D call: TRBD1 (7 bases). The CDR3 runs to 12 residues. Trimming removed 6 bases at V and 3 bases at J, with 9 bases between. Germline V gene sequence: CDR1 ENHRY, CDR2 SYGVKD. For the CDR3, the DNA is TGTGCCATCAGGCGGGACAGCTACGAGCAGTACTTC. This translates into CAIRRDSYEQYF.

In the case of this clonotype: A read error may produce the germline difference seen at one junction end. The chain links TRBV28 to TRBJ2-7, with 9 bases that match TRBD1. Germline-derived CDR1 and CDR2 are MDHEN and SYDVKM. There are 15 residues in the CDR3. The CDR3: CATCSGTGYNSPIHF. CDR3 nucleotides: TGTGCCACCTGCTCTGGGACAGGGTATAATTCACCCATCCACTTC.

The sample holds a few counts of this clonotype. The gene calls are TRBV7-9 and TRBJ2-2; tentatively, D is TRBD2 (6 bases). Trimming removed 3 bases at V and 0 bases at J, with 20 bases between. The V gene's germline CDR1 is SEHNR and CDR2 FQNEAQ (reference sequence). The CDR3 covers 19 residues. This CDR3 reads CASSFIFRRAVANTGELFF. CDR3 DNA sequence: TGTGCCAGCAGCTTCATTTTCAGGAGGGCTGTCGCGAACACCGGGGAGCTGTTTTTT.

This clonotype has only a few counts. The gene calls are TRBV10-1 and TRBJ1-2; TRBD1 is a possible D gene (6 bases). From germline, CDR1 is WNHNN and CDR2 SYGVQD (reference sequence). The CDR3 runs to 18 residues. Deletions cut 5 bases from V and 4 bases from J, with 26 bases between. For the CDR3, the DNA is TGCGCCAGCAGTTCGTCAGGGGACTTCTCTTACTCCTTCTATGGCTACACCTTC. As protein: CASSSSGDFSYSFYGYTF.

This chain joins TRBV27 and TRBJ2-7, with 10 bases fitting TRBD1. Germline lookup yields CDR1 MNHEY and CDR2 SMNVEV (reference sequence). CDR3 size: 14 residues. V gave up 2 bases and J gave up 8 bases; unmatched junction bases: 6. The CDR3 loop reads CASSLDRGLNKQYF. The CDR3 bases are TGTGCCAGCAGTTTAGACAGGGGGCTCAACAAGCAGTACTTC.

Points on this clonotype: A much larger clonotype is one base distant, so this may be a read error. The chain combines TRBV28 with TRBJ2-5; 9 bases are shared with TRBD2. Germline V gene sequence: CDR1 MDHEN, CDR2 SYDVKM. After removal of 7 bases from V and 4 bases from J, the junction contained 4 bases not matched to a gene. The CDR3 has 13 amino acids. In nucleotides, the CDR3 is TGTGCCAGCATGAAGCGGGGGGCAGAGACCCAGTACTTC. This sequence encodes CASMKRGAETQYF.

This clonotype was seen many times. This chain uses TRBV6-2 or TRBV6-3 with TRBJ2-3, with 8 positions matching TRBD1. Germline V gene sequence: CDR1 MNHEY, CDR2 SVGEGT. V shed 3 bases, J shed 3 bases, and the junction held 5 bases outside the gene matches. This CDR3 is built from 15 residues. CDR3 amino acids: CASSYGQGRTDTQYF. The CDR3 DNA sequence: TGTGCCAGCAGTTATGGACAGGGACGGACAGATACGCAGTATTTT.

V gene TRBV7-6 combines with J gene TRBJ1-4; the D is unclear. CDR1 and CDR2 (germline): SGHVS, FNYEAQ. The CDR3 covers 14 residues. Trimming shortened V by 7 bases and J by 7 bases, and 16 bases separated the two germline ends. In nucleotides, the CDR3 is TGTGCCAGCACTCCCGTTTTCACGAGTGAAAAACTGTTTTTT. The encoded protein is CASTPVFTSEKLFF.